Below, one TCR beta chain is given with its context. Its antigen is unknown. The data originate from a study of Ad26.COV2.S vaccination and SARS-CoV-2 variants. Whole-study results and caveats: Responses of T cells in total may have been underestimated by the TCR breadth and depth analyses. CD8+ and CD4+ T cells specific for spike reportedly responded with substantial breadth after vaccination.

The data were produced by immunoSEQ multiplex PCR, yet TCRdb's version contains in-frame clones alone and is incomplete. The data contain hundreds of thousands of clones, around 89% of them seen just once; the ten biggest clones take up nearly 1.5%. Looked up from germline, CDR1 is KGHSH and CDR2 is LQKENI. The CDR3 loop spans 14 amino acids. The V end lost 1 base, the J end lost 6 bases, and 13 bases lay between the germline ends. The treatment denotes: around 19 received Ad26.COV2.S at low or high dose, single or two shots; about 5 received placebo; per-sample allocation not given. Each sample was drawn 63 days after the first injection (of vaccine or placebo).

Sequenced material: peripheral blood, taken in a trial of Ad26.COV2.S vaccine versus placebo. The chain couples TRBV18 to TRBJ2-7, with unresolved D. This clonotype originated in a person between 18 and 59 years old who received the Ad26.COV2.S COVID-19 vaccine or a placebo. The CDR3 reads CASSPLEERSEQYF. For the CDR3, the DNA is TGTGCCAGCTCACCACTAGAAGAGCGCTCCGAGCAGTACTTC.